The clone carrying this TCR beta chain has just a few counts. Its matching antigen is unknown. Given a much more abundant clone one base away, this may be a read error. The authors prepared the TCRbeta library with unique molecular identifiers. One entry per CDR3 protein results from TCRdb running MiXCR on the PCR reads. The repertoire holds more than 200,000 distinct CDR3 sequences, over 20% seen once, with roughly 2.6% in the top ten. This sample stems from a study of T-cell reconstitution after alpha-beta-depleted transplantation in children. CDR1 is DFQATT, CDR2 SNEGSKA, per germline (reference sequence). Trimming left V 2 bases short and J 1 base short, with 10 bases between. The CDR3 runs 14 residues. Whole-study results and caveats: Newly produced T cells mostly accounted for T-cell counts and diversity one year post-transplant. About two months after transplant, alpha-beta T cells reportedly came from several hundred expanded graft clones.

The source of this sequence is a girl aged 2-10 years with Fanconi anemia, due to receive a stem cell transplant. The V gene is TRBV20-1, the J gene TRBJ2-3; TRBD2 might be the D (7 bases). Sequencing used PBMCs, obtained before TCRalphabeta/CD19-depleted stem cell transplant. The CDR3 DNA follows: TGCAGTGCTAGACGGGGGGCGGGCACAGATACGCAGTATTTT. Its translation: CSARRGAGTDTQYF.